Listed below are T cell receptor beta chains from one sample, sequenced in a study of graft-versus-host responses after intestinal transplantation. Produced via immunoSEQ multiplex PCR; TCRdb's table is partial and in-frame only. The sample consists of about 59,000 clones, around 92% of them appearing once. Their specific antigens are unknown. The sample was unstimulated CD4+ T cells sorted from spleen or lymph node cells, taken before transplant. These receptors were taken from a human donor who was the organ donor for an intestinal transplant. Each CDR3 is given with its conserved first and last residue. The D gene is left open where the match is weak. The size field is filled for only some rows; it gives once, few, many or a size class.

clone_size,d_call,j_call,v_call,cdr3_aa,cdr3_nt
-,-,TRBJ1-1,TRBV27,CASSRAGIGINTEAFF,TGTGCCAGCAGCCGGGCGGGGATTGGGATCAACACTGAAGCTTTCTTT
-,-,TRBJ2-1,TRBV4-2,CASSQDSPGSFYNEQFF,TGTGCCAGCAGCCAAGATAGTCCGGGTTCCTTCTACAATGAGCAGTTCTTC
-,TRBD2,TRBJ2-2,TRBV27,CASLSRLRILAGAGTGELFF,TGTGCCAGCCTGTCCCGACTGAGAATACTAGCGGGGGCGGGTACCGGGGAGCTGTTTTTT
-,-,TRBJ2-3,TRBV5-4,CASRDYFRRGTDTQYF,TGTGCCAGCAGAGACTATTTTCGTCGTGGCACAGATACGCAGTATTTT
-,TRBD2,TRBJ2-1,TRBV15,CATSRRLAGATNEQFF,TGTGCCACCAGCAGAAGACTAGCGGGGGCCACGAATGAGCAGTTCTTC
-,TRBD1,TRBJ2-7,TRBV25-1,CAGAGTASYEQYF,TGTGCCGGCGCCGGGACAGCCTCCTACGAGCAGTACTTC
-,-,TRBJ2-5,TRBV7-2,CASSLSPTRRGETQYF,TGTGCCAGCAGCTTATCTCCGACTAGAAGGGGGGAGACCCAGTACTTC
-,-,TRBJ1-5,TRBV2,CASKGRTQPQHF,TGTGCCAGCAAAGGGCGGACGCAGCCCCAGCATTTT
few,-,TRBJ2-5,TRBV9,CASSVDPRGETQYF,TGTGCCAGCAGCGTAGATCCTAGAGGGGAGACCCAGTACTTC
-,-,TRBJ1-2,TRBV30,CAWSVRQTYGYTF,TGTGCCTGGAGTGTCCGGCAGACTTATGGCTACACCTTC
-,-,TRBJ1-5,TRBV6-6,CASGTLYSNQPQHF,TGTGCCAGTGGGACACTTTATAGCAATCAGCCCCAGCATTTT
-,TRBD1,TRBJ2-7,TRBV9,CASSFQGAGEQYF,TGTGCCAGCAGCTTTCAGGGGGCCGGGGAGCAGTACTTC
-,TRBD1,TRBJ1-6,TRBV19,CASSILDRVGSPLHF,TGTGCCAGTAGTATCCTGGACAGGGTTGGTTCACCCCTCCACTTT
-,-,TRBJ1-1,TRBV6-6,CASRRNTEAFF,TGTGCCAGCCGACGGAACACTGAAGCTTTCTTT
-,-,TRBJ1-2,TRBV30,CAWRGFYGYTF,TGTGCCTGGAGGGGATTCTATGGCTACACCTTC
-,-,TRBJ1-1,TRBV7-2,CASSLVISGGWMNTEAFF,TGTGCCAGCAGCTTAGTTATTTCGGGGGGCTGGATGAACACTGAAGCTTTCTTT
-,-,TRBJ1-1,TRBV7-9,CASSLPLENTEAFF,TGTGCCAGCAGCTTACCGCTAGAGAACACTGAAGCTTTCTTT
-,-,TRBJ1-3,TRBV7-6,CASSSGSLRSGNTIYF,TGTGCCAGCAGCTCGGGAAGCTTAAGGTCTGGAAACACCATATATTTT
-,-,TRBJ1-2,TRBV6-6,CASSYGTKKGYGYTF,TGTGCCAGCAGTTATGGGACAAAAAAAGGCTATGGCTACACCTTC
-,TRBD2,TRBJ2-5,TRBV10-3,CAISPTSGGQETQYF,TGTGCCATCAGCCCCACTAGCGGGGGGCAAGAGACCCAGTACTTC
-,-,TRBJ1-1,TRBV4-1,CASSQLQLGKPPVAEAFF,TGCGCCAGCAGCCAACTACAGCTGGGCAAACCGCCCGTCGCTGAAGCTTTCTTT
-,-,TRBJ2-3,TRBV29-1,CSVDRTTSTDTQYF,TGCAGCGTTGATCGGACAACTAGCACAGATACGCAGTATTTT
-,TRBD2,TRBJ2-3,TRBV9,CASSVGTSKADTQYF,TGTGCCAGCAGCGTAGGGACTAGCAAGGCAGATACGCAGTATTTT
-,-,TRBJ1-1,TRBV30,CAWSDTGINTEAFF,TGTGCCTGGAGTGACACAGGGATTAACACTGAAGCTTTCTTT
-,-,TRBJ2-2,TRBV29-1,CSIRGSGPESNTGELFF,TGCAGCATTCGGGGGTCGGGACCAGAGTCGAACACCGGGGAGCTGTTTTTT
-,-,TRBJ2-5,TRBV6-1,CASSERLVQTQYF,TGTGCCAGCAGTGAAAGGCTAGTGCAGACCCAGTACTTC
-,-,TRBJ1-2,TRBV6-1,CASSDRVNYGYTF,TGTGCCAGCAGTGACAGGGTTAACTATGGCTACACCTTC
-,-,TRBJ1-3,TRBV4-2,CASSPNLASGNTIYF,TGTGCCAGCAGCCCCAACTTAGCCTCTGGAAACACCATATATTTT
-,TRBD1,TRBJ2-3,TRBV7-9,CASSLNRGRGADTQYF,TGTGCCAGCAGCCTTAACAGGGGACGGGGCGCAGATACGCAGTATTTT
-,TRBD1,TRBJ2-1,TRBV5-6,CASSPLDRGRNEQFF,TGTGCCAGCAGCCCCCTCGACAGGGGGCGGAATGAGCAGTTCTTC
once,-,TRBJ1-5,TRBV7-2,CASSLGTVGSQPQHF,TGTGCCAGCAGCTTAGGGACAGTGGGAAGTCAGCCCCAGCATTTT
-,-,TRBJ2-2,TRBV2,CASSSANRDTGELFF,TGTGCCAGCAGTTCAGCTAACCGCGACACCGGGGAGCTGTTTTTT
-,-,TRBJ2-3,TRBV6-5,CASRPWATRTDTQYF,TGTGCCAGCAGGCCATGGGCCACTAGGACAGATACGCAGTATTTT
-,-,TRBJ1-6,TRBV6-5,CASSYSRVRLGSPLHF,TGTGCCAGCAGTTACTCGAGGGTTCGGTTAGGTTCACCCCTCCACTTT
-,TRBD1,TRBJ1-2,TRBV27,CASSSLDRVDGYTF,TGTGCCAGCAGTTCCTTGGACAGGGTTGATGGCTACACCTTC
-,-,TRBJ2-7,TRBV18,CASSSDSYEQYF,TGTGCCAGCTCATCCGACAGCTACGAGCAGTACTTC
once,-,TRBJ1-2,TRBV21-1,CASSKVDPEENGYTF,TGTGCCAGCAGCAAAGTGGACCCAGAGGAGAATGGCTACACCTTC
-,TRBD1,TRBJ1-1,TRBV2,CASRGQGGTEAFF,TGTGCCAGCCGGGGACAGGGAGGCACTGAAGCTTTCTTT
once,-,TRBJ2-1,TRBV6-4,CASSKTGPRADEQFF,TGTGCCAGCAGTAAGACCGGGCCGCGGGCGGATGAGCAGTTCTTC
-,-,TRBJ1-1,TRBV7-2,CASSLAGRQEAFF,TGTGCCAGCAGCTTAGCGGGTAGGCAGGAAGCTTTCTTT
-,-,TRBJ1-6,TRBV5-1,CASSLRASYTDSPLHF,TGCGCCAGCAGCTTGAGGGCGAGTTACACAGATTCACCCCTCCACTTT
-,TRBD1,TRBJ1-3,TRBV30,CAWSPFWSRDRVGRGGNTIYF,TGTGCCTGGAGCCCGTTTTGGTCCCGGGACAGGGTGGGGAGAGGTGGAAACACCATATATTTT
-,-,TRBJ2-2,TRBV7-2,CASSLGLGLTGELFF,TGTGCCAGCAGCTTAGGACTAGGGCTCACCGGGGAGCTGTTTTTT
-,-,TRBJ2-3,TRBV7-2,CASSPDGLSTDTQYF,TGTGCCAGCAGCCCGGACGGATTATCCACAGATACGCAGTATTTT
-,-,TRBJ1-1,TRBV29-1,CSVDRGQTTKNTEAFF,TGCAGCGTTGACAGAGGACAGACCACGAAAAACACTGAAGCTTTCTTT
-,-,TRBJ2-5,TRBV11-2,CASNLDRGLMETQYF,TGTGCCAGCAACTTAGATCGGGGGCTAATGGAGACCCAGTACTTC
-,-,TRBJ2-7,TRBV15,CATSRQNMNPGEQYF,TGTGCCACCAGCAGACAAAACATGAACCCGGGCGAGCAGTACTTC
-,TRBD2,TRBJ2-7,TRBV4-1,CASSQQSGGAGYEQYF,TGCGCCAGCAGCCAACAGTCCGGGGGGGCCGGGTACGAGCAGTACTTC
-,-,TRBJ1-2,TRBV10-3,CAITMIANYGYTF,TGTGCCATCACCATGATCGCTAACTATGGCTACACCTTC
-,TRBD2,TRBJ2-7,TRBV6-6,CASRTLAGAFYEQYF,TGTGCCAGCAGAACCCTAGCGGGGGCTTTCTACGAGCAGTACTTC
once,TRBD1,TRBJ1-2,TRBV4-3,CASSHSGTAYGYTF,TGCGCCAGCAGCCACTCCGGGACAGCGTATGGCTACACCTTC
-,-,TRBJ1-2,TRBV11-3,CASSVEGSGYTF,TGTGCCAGCAGCGTAGAGGGGAGTGGCTACACCTTC
-,-,TRBJ2-5,TRBV4-2,CASSQGARQGGEETQYF,TGTGCCAGCAGCCAAGGGGCGAGACAGGGAGGAGAAGAGACCCAGTACTTC